This TCR beta chain derives from a study of human T cells and chemical hapten exposure. On the study more broadly: Patch tests delivered 0.01% DPC to the upper back and were evaluated at 6 days.

The CDR3 runs 13 residues. Between the trimmed V and J ends, which lost 8 bases and 5 bases, there was a span of 15 bases. From germline, CDR1 is SEHNR and CDR2 FQNEAQ (reference sequence). Study-wide findings and caveats: Donor immune responses may differ from healthy people's, since all donors had alopecia. Expanded TCRs clustered into significantly more large CDR3 similarity groups than controls, the analysis revealed.

Time point indicated: patch test 2, 6 weeks after DPC sensitization. Treatment denoted: therapeutic diphenylcyclopropenone sensitization with weekly scalp DPC. One entry per CDR3 protein, called by TCRdb with MiXCR from the RACE reads. This repertoire shows under 450,000 distinct CDR3 sequences, about 6% found once; its top ten account for around 6.1%. This clonotype was seen repeatedly, ten times or more. Its matching antigen is unknown. The TCR was taken from a woman younger than 30 with alopecia areata. Some clones in this sample may be carry-over from other donors' samples. The chain carries TRBV7-9 and TRBJ2-5, with D uncertain. The sample consisted of whole blood, taken in connection with sensitization to the hapten diphenylcyclopropenone (DPC). CDR3 in amino acids: CASERATLETQYF. The CDR3 DNA follows: TGTGCCAGCGAACGGGCGACCCTGGAGACCCAGTACTTC.